This T cell receptor beta chain was recovered during a study of T cells in Graves' hyperthyroidism and ophthalmopathy. Germline V gene data show CDR1 as SGHRS and CDR2 as YFSETQ. This CDR3 comprises 19 residues. J lost 0 bases, V lost 2 bases, and 7 bases had no gene match. With duration under 3 months, ophthalmopathy was active: Clinical Activity Score at least 3, NOSPECS at least 4. In this sample, this clonotype turned up many times. RNA transcripts were the template for amplifying TCR beta CDR3 regions. HTBI primers were the set used in a first-round RT-PCR of the TCR CDR3. TCRdb used MiXCR to reprocess the multiplex PCR reads, holding one entry per CDR3 protein. Counted here are about 400,000 distinct CDR3 sequences, approximately 14% occurring once; the ten biggest clones make up about 20%.

The receptor comes from a woman in her sixties with Graves' ophthalmopathy. The V call is TRBV5-1, the J call TRBJ2-6, with TRBD2 matching 11 bases. The sample taken for sequencing was blood. The CDR3 nucleotides read TGCGCCAGCAGCTTCGGGACTAGCGGAGCCTCCTCTGGGGCCAACGTCCTGACTTTC. Encoded protein: CASSFGTSGASSGANVLTF.